At least ten counts were recorded for the clone carrying this T cell receptor (beta chain). What it recognizes is unknown. With 4 bases removed from V and 1 base from J, the gap between germline ends came to 11 bases. This CDR3 is built from 14 residues. CDR1 SGHTA and CDR2 FQGNSA come from the germline V gene. This entry belongs to a study of T cells in Graves' hyperthyroidism and ophthalmopathy. Findings and caveats of the study: Appearing also in blood were most of the thyroid clonotypes expanded above 0.001.

Using RNA transcripts as the source, TCR beta CDR3 regions were amplified. Carried out on the TCR CDR3, a first-round RT-PCR used the HTBI primer set. TCRdb independently ran MiXCR on the multiplex PCR reads; one entry per CDR3 protein. The data contain roughly 500,000 distinct CDR3 sequences, approximately 25% of them singletons. Not enrolled were patients with uncontrolled infection, other autoimmune disease, pregnancy or lactation. Thyroid ultrasound, orbital computed tomography, clinical symptoms, and serum thyroxine and TRAb underpinned diagnoses. Extraction of PBMCs used 8 to 10 ml of fresh peripheral blood.

Specimen: blood. The clonotype originates from a woman aged 25-40 years with Graves' ophthalmopathy. The V gene is TRBV7-2, the J gene TRBJ2-7; tentative D call: TRBD1 (6 bases). CDR3 nucleotide sequence: TGTGCCAGCAGCTACTACCAGGGGTCCTACGAGCAGTACTTC. Residues: CASSYYQGSYEQYF. Complete variable domain (other parts from reference TRBV7-2 and TRBJ2-7): GAGVSQSPSNKVTEKGKDVELRCDPISGHTALYWYRQSLGQGLEFLIYFQGNSAPDKSGLPSDRFSAERTGGSVSTLTIQRTQQEDSAVYLCASSYYQGSYEQYFGPGTRLTVT.